This T cell receptor (beta chain) emerged from a study of cytomegalovirus exposure and HLA in healthy donors. Study-wide points: In all likelihood, a cluster of highly shared sequence variants was a sequencing artifact.

The germline gives CDR1 SGHAT, CDR2 FQNNGV. V lost 3 bases to trimming and J lost 4 bases; unmatched junction nucleotides: 5. This CDR3 is built from 16 residues. PCR involved 60 Vbeta and 13 Jbeta primers. Assay used: immunoSEQ multiplex PCR; TCRdb lists only in-frame clones, some missing. The data show some 150,000 clones, with under 90% seen just once and about 4.7% held by the top ten. Points on this clone: Antigen specificity is unknown.

This clonotype was sampled from a man aged 30 to 45 in good health and CMV-seronegative. The sample consisted of PBMCs. The V gene is TRBV11-2, the J gene TRBJ2-2; 10 bases align to TRBD2. CDR3 residues: CASSFASGRITGELFF. In DNA form, the CDR3 reads TGTGCCAGCAGCTTCGCTAGCGGGAGAATCACCGGGGAGCTGTTTTTT.